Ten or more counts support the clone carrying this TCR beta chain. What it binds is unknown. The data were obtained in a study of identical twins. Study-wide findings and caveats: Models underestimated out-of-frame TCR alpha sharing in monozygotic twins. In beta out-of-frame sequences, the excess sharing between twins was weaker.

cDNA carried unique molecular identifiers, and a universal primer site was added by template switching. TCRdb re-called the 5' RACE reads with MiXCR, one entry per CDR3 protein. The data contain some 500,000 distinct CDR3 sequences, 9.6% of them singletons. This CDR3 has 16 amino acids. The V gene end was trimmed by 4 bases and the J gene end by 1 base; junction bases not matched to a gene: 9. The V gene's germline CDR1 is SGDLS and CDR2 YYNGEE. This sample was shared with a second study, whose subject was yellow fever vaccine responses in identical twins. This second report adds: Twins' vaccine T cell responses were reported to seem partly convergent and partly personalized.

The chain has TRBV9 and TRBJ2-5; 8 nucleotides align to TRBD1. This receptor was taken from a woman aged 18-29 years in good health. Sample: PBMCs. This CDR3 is CASSLNIGTGQETQYF. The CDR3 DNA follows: TGTGCCAGCAGCCTCAACATTGGGACAGGCCAAGAGACCCAGTACTTC.